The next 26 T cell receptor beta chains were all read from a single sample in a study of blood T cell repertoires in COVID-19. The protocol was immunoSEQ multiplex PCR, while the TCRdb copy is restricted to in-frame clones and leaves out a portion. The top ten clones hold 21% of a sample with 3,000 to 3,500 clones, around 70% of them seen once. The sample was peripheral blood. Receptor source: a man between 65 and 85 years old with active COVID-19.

CDR3 sequence: CASSYRRWYEQFF. In DNA form, the CDR3 reads TGTGCCAGCAGCTATAGGCGGTGGTATGAGCAGTTCTTC. The J gene is TRBJ2-1, the V gene TRBV7-2; no firm D call. The CDR3 covers 13 residues. The ends were cut back, 4 bases at V and 8 bases at J, with 12 bases in the middle. Germline V lookup: CDR1 SGHTA, CDR2 FQGNSA.

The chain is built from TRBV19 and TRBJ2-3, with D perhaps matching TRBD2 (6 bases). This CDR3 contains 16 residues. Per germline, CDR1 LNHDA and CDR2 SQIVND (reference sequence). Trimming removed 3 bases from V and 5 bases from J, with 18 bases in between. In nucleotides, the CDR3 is TGTGCCAGTAGTATGGAGGGCAGGCACCTGGGAGATACGCAGTATTTT. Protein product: CASSMEGRHLGDTQYF.

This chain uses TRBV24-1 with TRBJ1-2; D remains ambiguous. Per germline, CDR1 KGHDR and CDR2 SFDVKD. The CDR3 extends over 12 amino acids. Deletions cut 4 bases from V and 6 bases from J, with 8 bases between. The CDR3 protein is CATSDGLDGYTF. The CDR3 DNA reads TGTGCCACCAGTGACGGACTCGATGGCTACACCTTC.

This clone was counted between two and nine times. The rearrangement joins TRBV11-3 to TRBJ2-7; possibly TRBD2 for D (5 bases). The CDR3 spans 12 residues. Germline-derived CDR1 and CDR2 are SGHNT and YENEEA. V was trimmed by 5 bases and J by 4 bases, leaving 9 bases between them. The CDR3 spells CASSQRGYEQYF. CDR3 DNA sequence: TGTGCCAGCAGCCAACGCGGGTACGAGCAGTACTTC. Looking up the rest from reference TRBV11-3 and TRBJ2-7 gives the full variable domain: EAGVVQSPRYKIIEKKQPVAFWCNPISGHNTLYWYLQNLGQGPELLIRYENEEAVDDSQLPKDRFSAERLKGVDSTLKIQPAELGDSAVYLCASSQRGYEQYFGPGTRLTVT.

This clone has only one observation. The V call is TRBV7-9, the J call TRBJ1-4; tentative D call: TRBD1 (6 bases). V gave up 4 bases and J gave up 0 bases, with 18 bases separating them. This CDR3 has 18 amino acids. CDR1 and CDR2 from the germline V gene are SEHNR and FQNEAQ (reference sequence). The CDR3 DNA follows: TGTGCCAGCAGCTGGAGGCCAGGGGTCACTGCAACTAATGAAAAACTGTTTTTT. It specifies CASSWRPGVTATNEKLFF.

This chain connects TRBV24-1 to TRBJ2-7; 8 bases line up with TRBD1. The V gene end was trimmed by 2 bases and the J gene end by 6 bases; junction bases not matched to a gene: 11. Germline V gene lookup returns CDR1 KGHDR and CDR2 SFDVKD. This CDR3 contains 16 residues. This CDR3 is CATSDSRTGTTGEQYF. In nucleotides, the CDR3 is TGTGCCACCAGTGATTCGCGGACAGGGACGACGGGCGAGCAGTACTTC.

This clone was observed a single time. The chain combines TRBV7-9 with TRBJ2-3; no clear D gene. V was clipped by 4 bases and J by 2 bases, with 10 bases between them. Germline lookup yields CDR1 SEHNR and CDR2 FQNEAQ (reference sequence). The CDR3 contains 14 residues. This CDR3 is CASSYDTDTDTQYF. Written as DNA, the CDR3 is TGTGCCAGCAGCTACGACACAGACACAGATACGCAGTATTTT.

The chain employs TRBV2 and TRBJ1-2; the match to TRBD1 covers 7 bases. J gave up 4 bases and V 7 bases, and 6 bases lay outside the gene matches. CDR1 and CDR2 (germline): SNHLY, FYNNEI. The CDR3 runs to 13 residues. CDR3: CASKTGDSYGYTF. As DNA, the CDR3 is TGTGCCAGCAAAACAGGGGACTCCTATGGCTACACCTTC.

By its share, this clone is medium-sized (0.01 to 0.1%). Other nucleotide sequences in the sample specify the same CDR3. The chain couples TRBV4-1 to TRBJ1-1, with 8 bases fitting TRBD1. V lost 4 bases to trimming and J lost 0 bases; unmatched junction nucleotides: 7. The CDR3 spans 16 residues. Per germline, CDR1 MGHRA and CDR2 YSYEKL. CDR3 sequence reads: CASSRERDRLNTEAFF. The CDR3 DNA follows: TGCGCCAGCAGCCGAGAGAGGGACAGGCTGAACACTGAAGCTTTCTTT.

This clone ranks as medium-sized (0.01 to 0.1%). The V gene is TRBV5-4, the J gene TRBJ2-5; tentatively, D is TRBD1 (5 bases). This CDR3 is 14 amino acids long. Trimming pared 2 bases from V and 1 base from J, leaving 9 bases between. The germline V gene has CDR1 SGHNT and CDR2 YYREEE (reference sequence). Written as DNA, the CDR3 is TGTGCCAGCAGCTTTCATGACAGCCAAGAGACCCAGTACTTC. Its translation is CASSFHDSQETQYF.

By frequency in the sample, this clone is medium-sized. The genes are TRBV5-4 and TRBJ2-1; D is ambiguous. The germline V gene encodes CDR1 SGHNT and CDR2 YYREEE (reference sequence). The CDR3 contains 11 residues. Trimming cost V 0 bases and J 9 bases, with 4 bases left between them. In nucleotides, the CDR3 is TGTGCCAGCAGCTTGGCTATTGAGCAGTTCTTC. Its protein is CASSLAIEQFF.

The CDR3 region is CASSSELRGYGYTF. As DNA, the CDR3 is TGTGCCAGCAGCTCGGAACTCCGGGGCTATGGCTACACCTTC. V and J are TRBV7-9 and TRBJ1-2, with D unclear. Germline CDR1 SEHNR, CDR2 FQNEAQ (reference sequence). V shed 4 bases and J shed 4 bases, with 13 bases lying between them. CDR3 size: 14 residues.

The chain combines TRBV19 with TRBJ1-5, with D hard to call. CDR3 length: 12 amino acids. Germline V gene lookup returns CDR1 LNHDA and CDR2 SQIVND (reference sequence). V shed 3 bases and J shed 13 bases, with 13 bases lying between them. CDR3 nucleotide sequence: TGTGCCAGTAGTATGAGCACGGAGAGGCAGCATTTT. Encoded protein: CASSMSTERQHF.

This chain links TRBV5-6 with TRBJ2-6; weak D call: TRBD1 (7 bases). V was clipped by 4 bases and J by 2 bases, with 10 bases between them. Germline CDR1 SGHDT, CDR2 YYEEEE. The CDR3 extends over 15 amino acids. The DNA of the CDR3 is TGTGCCAGCAGCGGAGGGGGCCCTGGGGCCAACGTCCTGACTTTC. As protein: CASSGGGPGANVLTF.

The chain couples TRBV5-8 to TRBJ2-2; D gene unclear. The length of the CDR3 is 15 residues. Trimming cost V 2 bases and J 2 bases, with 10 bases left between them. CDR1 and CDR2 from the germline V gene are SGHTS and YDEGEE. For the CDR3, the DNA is TGTGCCAGCAGCTTTCCTCAGGTTAACACCGGGGAGCTGTTTTTT. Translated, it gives CASSFPQVNTGELFF.

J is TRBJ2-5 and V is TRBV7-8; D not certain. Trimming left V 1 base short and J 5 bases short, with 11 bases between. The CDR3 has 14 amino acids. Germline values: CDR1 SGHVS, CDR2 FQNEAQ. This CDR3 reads CASSLGVGAETQYF. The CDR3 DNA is TGTGCCAGCAGCTTAGGCGTTGGTGCGGAGACCCAGTACTTC.

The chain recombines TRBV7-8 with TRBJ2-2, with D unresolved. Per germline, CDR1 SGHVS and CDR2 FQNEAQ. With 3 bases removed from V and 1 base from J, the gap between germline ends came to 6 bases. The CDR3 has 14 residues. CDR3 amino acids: CASSFTVNTGELFF. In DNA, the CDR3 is TGTGCCAGCAGCTTTACAGTGAACACCGGGGAGCTGTTTTTT.

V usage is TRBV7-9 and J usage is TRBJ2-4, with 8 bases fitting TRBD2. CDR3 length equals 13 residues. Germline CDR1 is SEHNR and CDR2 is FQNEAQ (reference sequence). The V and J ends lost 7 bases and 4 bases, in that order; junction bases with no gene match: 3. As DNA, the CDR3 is TGTGCCAGCACGGGACTAGAGAAAAACATTCAGTACTTC. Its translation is CASTGLEKNIQYF.

The CDR3 DNA follows: TGTGCCGCGGGGGGTTTTGGCACTGAAGCTTTCTTT. Its protein product is CAAGGFGTEAFF. The chain combines TRBV24-1 with TRBJ1-1; possible D gene TRBD1, 5 bases. V lost 12 bases, J lost 4 bases, and 14 bases lay in between. The CDR3 is 12 amino acids. Per germline, CDR1 KGHDR and CDR2 SFDVKD.

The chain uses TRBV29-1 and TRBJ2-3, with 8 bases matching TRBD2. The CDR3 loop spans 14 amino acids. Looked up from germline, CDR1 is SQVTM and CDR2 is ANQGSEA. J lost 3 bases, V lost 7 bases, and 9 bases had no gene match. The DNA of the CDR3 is TGCAGCGCCGCAGAAGCGGGGGCGACAGATACGCAGTATTTT. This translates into CSAAEAGATDTQYF.

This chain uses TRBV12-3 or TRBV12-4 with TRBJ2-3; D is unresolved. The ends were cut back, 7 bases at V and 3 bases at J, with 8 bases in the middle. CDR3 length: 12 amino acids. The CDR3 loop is CASTLSTDTQYF. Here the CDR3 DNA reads TGTGCCAGCACCCTCAGTACAGATACGCAGTATTTT.

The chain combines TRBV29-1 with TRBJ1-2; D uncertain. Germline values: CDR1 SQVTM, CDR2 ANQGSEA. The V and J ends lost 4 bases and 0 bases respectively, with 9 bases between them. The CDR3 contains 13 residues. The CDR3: CSVGTRSNYGYTF. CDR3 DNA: TGCAGCGTTGGTACGAGATCTAACTATGGCTACACCTTC.

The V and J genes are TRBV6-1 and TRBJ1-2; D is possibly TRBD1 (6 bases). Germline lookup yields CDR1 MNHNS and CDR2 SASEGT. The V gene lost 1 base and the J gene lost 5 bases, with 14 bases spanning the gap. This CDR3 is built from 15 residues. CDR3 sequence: CASSEGTGGGYGYTF. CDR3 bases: TGTGCCAGCAGTGAAGGAACTGGGGGCGGGTATGGCTACACCTTC.

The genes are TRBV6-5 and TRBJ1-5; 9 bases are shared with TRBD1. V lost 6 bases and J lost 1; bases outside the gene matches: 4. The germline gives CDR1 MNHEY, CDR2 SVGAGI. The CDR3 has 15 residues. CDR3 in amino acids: CASRGQGTSNQPQHF. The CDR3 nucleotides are TGTGCCAGCAGGGGACAGGGCACCAGCAATCAGCCCCAGCATTTT.

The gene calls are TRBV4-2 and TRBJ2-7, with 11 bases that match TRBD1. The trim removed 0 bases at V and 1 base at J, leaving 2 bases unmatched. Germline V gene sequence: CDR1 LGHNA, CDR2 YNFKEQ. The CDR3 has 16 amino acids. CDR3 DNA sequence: TGTGCCAGCAGCCAAGACGGGACAGGGGGATCCTACGAGCAGTACTTC. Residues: CASSQDGTGGSYEQYF.

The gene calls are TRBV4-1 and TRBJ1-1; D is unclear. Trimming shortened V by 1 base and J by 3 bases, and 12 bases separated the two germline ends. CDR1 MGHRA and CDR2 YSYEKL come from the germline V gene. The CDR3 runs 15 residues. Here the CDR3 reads CASSQAPKEDTEAFF. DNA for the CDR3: TGCGCCAGCAGCCAAGCGCCCAAGGAGGACACTGAAGCTTTCTTT.